This TCR beta chain derives from a study of a mutant IDH1 vaccine in newly diagnosed glioma. Turning to the study itself: Vaccination began 4-6 weeks post radiotherapy alone, or with temozolomide cycles. Treated patients were around 62% male, roughly 40% female, mean age about 41 years. Regarding the study as a whole: Across multiple MHC alleles, 93.3% of patients had vaccine-induced responses.

V lost 6 bases, J lost 3 bases, and 8 bases lay in between. The CDR3 is 13 amino acids. Germline CDR1 MDHEN, CDR2 SYDVKM. Time point indicated: week 5, during vaccination. It was 300 ug of mutant IDH1 20-mer peptide that made up each vaccine dose, given with topical imiquimod. New WHO grade 3 or 4 IDH1-mutant, ATRX-lost astrocytomas were present in all donors. Profiling relied on immunoSEQ multiplex PCR, and the TCRdb table lists in-frame clones only, not all of them. The sample consists of around 58,000 clones, around 80% of them appearing once. Notes on this clone: Its antigen remains unknown.

Here the sequenced sample was PBMCs, taken from a glioma patient whose treatment included an IDH1 peptide vaccine. The gene calls are TRBV28 and TRBJ1-4, with D hard to call. This clonotype originated in a man between 25 and 39 years old with glioma. The CDR3 is CASRRRPNEKLFF. CDR3 coding DNA: TGTGCCAGCAGGCGGAGACCTAATGAAAAACTGTTTTTT.